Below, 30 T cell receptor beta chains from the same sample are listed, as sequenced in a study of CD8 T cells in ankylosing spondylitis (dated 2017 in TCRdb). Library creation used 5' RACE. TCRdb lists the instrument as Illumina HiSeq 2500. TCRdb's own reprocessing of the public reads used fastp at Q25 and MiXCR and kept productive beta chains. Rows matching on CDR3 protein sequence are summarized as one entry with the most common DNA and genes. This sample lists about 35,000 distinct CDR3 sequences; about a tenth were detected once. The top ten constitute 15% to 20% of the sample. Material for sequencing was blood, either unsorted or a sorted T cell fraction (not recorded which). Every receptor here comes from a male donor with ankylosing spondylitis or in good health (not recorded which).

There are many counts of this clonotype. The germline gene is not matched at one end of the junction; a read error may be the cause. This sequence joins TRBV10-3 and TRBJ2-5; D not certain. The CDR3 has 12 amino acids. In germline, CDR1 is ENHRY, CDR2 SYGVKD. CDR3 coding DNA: TGTGCCATCAGTGAAGATGGTCAGGATTCGGACTTC. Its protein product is CAISEDGQDSDF.

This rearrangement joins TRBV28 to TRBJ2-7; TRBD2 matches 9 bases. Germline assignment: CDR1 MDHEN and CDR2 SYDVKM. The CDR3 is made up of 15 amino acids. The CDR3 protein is CVSSPIAGDIYEQYF. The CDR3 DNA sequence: TGTGTTAGCAGTCCAATAGCGGGAGATATCTACGAGCAGTACTTC. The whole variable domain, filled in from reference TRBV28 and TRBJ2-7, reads DVKVTQSSRYLVKRTGEKVFLECVQDMDHENMFWYRQDPGLGLRLIYFSYDVKMKEKGDIPEGYSVSREKKERFSLILESASTNQTSMYLCVSSPIAGDIYEQYFGPGTRLTVT.

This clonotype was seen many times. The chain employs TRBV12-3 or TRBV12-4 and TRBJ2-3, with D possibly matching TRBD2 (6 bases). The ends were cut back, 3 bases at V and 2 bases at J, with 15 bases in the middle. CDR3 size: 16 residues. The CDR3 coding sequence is TGTGCCAGCAGTTTGGGTATGGGACTGCACACAGATACGCAGTATTTT. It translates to CASSLGMGLHTDTQYF.

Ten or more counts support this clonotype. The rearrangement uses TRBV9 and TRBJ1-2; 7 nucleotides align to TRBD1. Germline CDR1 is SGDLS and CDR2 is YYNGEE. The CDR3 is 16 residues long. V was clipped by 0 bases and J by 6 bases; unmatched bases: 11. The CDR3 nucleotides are TGTGCCAGCAGCGTAGATCCGGGAGAGACAGGGAATGGCTACACCTTC. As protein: CASSVDPGETGNGYTF.

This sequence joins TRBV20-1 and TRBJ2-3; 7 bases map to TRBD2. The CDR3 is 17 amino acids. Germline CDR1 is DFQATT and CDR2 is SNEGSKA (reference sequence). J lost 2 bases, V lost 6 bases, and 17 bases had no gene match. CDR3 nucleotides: TGCAGTGCCGAGTGGGCCGCTAGCGGAACTTCCACAGATACGCAGTATTTT. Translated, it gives CSAEWAASGTSTDTQYF.

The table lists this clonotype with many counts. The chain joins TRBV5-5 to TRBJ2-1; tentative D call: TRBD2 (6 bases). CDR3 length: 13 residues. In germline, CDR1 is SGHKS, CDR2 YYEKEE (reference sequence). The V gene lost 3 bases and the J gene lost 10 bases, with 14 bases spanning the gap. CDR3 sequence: CASSSQPGLEQFF. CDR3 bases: TGTGCCAGCAGCTCCCAGCCCGGACTAGAGCAGTTCTTC.

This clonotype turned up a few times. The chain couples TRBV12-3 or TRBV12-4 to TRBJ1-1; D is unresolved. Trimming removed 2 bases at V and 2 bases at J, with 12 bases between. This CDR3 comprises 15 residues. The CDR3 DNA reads TGTGCCAGCAGTTTAAGTTACAGAACTAACACTGAAGCTTTCTTT. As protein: CASSLSYRTNTEAFF.

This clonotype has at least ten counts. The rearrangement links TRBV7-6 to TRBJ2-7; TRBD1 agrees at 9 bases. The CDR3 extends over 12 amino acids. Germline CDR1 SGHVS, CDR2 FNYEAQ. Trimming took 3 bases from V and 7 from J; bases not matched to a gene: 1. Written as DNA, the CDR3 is TGTGCCAGCAGCTTGGACAGGGGAGAGCAGTACTTC. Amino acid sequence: CASSLDRGEQYF. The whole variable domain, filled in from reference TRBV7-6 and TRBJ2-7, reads GAGVSQSPRYKVTKRGQDVALRCDPISGHVSLYWYRQALGQGPEFLTYFNYEAQQDKSGLPNDRFSAERPEGSISTLTIQRTEQRDSAMYRCASSLDRGEQYFGPGTRLTVT.

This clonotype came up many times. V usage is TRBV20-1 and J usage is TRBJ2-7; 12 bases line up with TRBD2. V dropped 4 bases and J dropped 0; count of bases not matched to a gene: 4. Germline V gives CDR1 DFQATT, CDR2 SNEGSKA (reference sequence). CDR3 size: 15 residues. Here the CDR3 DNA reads TGCAGTGCTACCTCACTAGCGGGAGGCTCCTACGAGCAGTACTTC. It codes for CSATSLAGGSYEQYF.

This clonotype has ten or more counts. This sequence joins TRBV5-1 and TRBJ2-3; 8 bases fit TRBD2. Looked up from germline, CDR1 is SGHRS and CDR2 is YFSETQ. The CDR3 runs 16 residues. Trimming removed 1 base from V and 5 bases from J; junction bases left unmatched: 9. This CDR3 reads CASSLQAGGRGDTQYF. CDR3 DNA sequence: TGCGCCAGCAGCTTGCAGGCGGGAGGCCGAGGAGATACGCAGTATTTT.

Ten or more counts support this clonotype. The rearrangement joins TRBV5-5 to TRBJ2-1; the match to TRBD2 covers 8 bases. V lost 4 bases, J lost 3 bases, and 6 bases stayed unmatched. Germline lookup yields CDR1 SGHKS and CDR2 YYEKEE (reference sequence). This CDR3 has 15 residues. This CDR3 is CASSRKREHYNEQFF. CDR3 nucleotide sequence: TGTGCCAGCAGCCGAAAGCGGGAGCACTACAATGAGCAGTTCTTC.

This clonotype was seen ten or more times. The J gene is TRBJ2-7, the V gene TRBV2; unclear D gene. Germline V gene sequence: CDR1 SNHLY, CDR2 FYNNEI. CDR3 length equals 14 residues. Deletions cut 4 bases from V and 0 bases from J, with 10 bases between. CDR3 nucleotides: TGTGCCAGCAGTGTTCGGAAAGGCTCCTACGAGCAGTACTTC. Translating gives CASSVRKGSYEQYF.

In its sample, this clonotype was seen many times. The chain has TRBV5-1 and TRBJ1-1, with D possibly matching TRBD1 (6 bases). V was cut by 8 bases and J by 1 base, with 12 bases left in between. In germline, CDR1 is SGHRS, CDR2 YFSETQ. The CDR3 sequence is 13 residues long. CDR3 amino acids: CASLQGPNTEAFF. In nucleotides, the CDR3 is TGCGCCAGTCTACAGGGCCCGAACACTGAAGCTTTCTTT.

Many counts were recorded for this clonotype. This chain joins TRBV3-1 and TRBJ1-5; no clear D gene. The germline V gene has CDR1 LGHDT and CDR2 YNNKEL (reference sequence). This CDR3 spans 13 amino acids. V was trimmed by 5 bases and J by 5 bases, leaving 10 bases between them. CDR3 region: CASSFNPDQPQHF. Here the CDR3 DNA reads TGTGCCAGCAGCTTTAATCCAGATCAGCCCCAGCATTTT.

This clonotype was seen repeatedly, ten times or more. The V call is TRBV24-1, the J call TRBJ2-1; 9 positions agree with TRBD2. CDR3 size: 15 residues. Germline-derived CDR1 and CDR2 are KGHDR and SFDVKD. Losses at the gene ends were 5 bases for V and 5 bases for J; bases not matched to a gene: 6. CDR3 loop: CATSGSGGGDNEQFF. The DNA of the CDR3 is TGTGCCACCAGTGGTAGCGGGGGAGGGGACAATGAGCAGTTCTTC.

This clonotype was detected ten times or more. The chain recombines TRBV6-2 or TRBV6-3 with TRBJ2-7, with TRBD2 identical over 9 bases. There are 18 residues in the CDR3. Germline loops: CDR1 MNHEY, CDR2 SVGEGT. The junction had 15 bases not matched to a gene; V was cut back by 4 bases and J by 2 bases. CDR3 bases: TGTGCCAGCAGTTCACGATCGGGACTAGCCCAGCCACCCTACGAGCAGTACTTC. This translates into CASSSRSGLAQPPYEQYF.

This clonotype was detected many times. The CDR3 loop is CASSYSKAEINSPLHF. The CDR3 DNA reads as TGTGCCAGCAGTTACTCGAAGGCAGAGATTAATTCACCCCTCCACTTT. The chain uses TRBV6-5 and TRBJ1-6, with D hard to call. Trimming left V 0 bases short and J 6 bases short, with 12 bases between. The CDR3 runs 16 residues. CDR1 and CDR2 (germline): MNHEY, SVGAGI.

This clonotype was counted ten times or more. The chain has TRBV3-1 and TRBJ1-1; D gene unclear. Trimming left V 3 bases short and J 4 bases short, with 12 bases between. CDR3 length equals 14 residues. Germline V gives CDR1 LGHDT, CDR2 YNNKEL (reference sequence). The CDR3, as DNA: TGTGCCAGCAGCCAGGCGGGTTTGGGCACTGAAGCTTTCTTT. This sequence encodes CASSQAGLGTEAFF.

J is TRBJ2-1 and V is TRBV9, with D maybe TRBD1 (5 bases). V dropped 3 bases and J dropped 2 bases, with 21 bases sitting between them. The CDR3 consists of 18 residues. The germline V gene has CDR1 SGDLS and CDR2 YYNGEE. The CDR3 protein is CASSDPRGARAAYNEQFF. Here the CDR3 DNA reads TGTGCCAGCAGCGACCCCCGTGGGGCCAGAGCAGCCTACAATGAGCAGTTCTTC.

The DNA for the CDR3 is TGTGCCAGTAGTATAGGGGGGACGGTCTCCTACGAGCAGTACTTC. It codes for CASSIGGTVSYEQYF. The genes are TRBV19 and TRBJ2-7; D is tentatively TRBD1 or TRBD2 (5 bases each). The V gene lost 1 base and the J gene lost 0 bases, with 10 bases spanning the gap. This CDR3 contains 15 residues. Germline V CDR1 and CDR2: LNHDA, SQIVND (reference sequence).

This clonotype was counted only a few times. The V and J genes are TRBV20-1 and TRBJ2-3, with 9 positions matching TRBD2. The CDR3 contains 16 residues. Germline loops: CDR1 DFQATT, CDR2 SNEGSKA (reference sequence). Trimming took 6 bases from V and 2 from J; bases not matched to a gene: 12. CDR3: CSATPRLAEDTDTQYF. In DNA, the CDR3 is TGCAGTGCCACACCCAGACTAGCGGAGGACACAGATACGCAGTATTTT.

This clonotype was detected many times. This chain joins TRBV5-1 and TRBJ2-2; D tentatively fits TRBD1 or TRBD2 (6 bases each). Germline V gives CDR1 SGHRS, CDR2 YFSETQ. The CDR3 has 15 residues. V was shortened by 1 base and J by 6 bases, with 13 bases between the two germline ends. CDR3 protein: CASSLLSGAPGELFF. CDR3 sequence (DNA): TGCGCCAGCAGCTTGCTATCGGGGGCGCCCGGGGAGCTGTTTTTT.

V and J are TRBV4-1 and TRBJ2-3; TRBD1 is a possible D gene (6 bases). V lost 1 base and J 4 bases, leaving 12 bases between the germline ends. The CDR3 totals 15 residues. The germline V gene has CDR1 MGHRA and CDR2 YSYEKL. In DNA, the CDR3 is TGCGCCAGCAGCCAAGGGGCCAGGGGAGCAGATACGCAGTATTTT. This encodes CASSQGARGADTQYF.

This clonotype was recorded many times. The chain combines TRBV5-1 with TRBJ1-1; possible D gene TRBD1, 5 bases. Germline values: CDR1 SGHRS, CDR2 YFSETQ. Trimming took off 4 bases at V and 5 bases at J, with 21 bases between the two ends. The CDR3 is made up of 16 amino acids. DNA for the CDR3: TGCGCCAGCAGCCTCGGGGCCATCCTACGGAAGACTGAAGCTTTCTTT. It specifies CASSLGAILRKTEAFF.

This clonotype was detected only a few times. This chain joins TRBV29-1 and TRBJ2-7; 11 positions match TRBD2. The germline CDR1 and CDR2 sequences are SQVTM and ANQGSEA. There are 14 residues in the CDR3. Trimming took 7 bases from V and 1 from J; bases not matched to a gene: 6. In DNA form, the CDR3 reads TGCAGCGCAGAAAGACTAGCGGGATCCTACGAGCAGTACTTC. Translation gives CSAERLAGSYEQYF.

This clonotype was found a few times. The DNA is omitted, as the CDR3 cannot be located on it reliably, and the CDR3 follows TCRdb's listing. CDR3 amino acids: CASSEFGPGSNQPQHF. J is TRBJ1-5 and V is TRBV2; TRBD1, the table's D call, lacks a check against the DNA. Germline CDR1 reads SNHLY; CDR2 reads FYNNEI. The CDR3 totals 16 residues, both ends included.

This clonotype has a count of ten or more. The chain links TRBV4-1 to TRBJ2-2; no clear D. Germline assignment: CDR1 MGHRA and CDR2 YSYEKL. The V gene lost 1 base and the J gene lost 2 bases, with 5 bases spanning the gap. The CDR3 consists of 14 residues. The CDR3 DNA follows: TGCGCCAGCAGCCAAGCGAGCAACACCGGGGAGCTGTTTTTT. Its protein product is CASSQASNTGELFF.

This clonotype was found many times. The CDR3 loop reads CASKATSGPYNEQFF. The CDR3, as DNA: TGTGCCAGCAAAGCGACTAGCGGGCCCTACAATGAGCAGTTCTTC. The chain joins TRBV2 to TRBJ2-1, with TRBD2 matching over 10 bases. Trimming cost V 7 bases and J 2 bases; bases outside gene matches: 5. Germline V gene data show CDR1 as SNHLY and CDR2 as FYNNEI. The CDR3 is made up of 15 amino acids.

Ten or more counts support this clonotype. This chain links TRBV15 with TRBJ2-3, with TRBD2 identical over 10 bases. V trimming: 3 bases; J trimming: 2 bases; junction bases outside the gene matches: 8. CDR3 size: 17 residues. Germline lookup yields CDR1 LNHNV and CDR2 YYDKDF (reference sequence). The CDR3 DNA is TGTGCCACCAGCAGTTCTATTCTAGCGGGAGACACAGATACGCAGTATTTT. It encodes CATSSSILAGDTDTQYF.

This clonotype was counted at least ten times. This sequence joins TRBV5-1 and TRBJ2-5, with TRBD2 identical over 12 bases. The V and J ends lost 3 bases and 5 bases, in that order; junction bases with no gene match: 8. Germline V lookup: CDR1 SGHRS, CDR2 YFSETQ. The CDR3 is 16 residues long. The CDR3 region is CASSSLAGGGKETQYF. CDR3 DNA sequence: TGCGCCAGCAGCTCCCTAGCGGGAGGGGGGAAGGAGACCCAGTACTTC.